This T cell receptor (beta chain) was profiled in a study of shared clonotypes between healthy human individuals. V lost 3 bases to trimming and J lost 3 bases, with 14 bases between them. The CDR3 consists of 15 residues. CDR1 and CDR2 (germline): MGHDK, SYGVNS. Data came from immunoSEQ multiplex PCR; TCRdb stores just in-frame clones and leaves some out. The sample holds 2 million to 2.5 million clones, 93% seen once. The V and J genes are TRBV25-1 and TRBJ2-5; the D gene is possibly TRBD2 (6 bases). This clonotype was sampled from a man aged 18-30 years in good health. Some clones in this sample may be carry-over from other donors' samples. Sequencing used naive CD4+ T cells from PBMCs. The subset is: CD45RA+ positively selected. The CDR3, as DNA: TGTGCCAGCAGTGAGGGTTTTTTAGCGGAAGAGACCCAGTACTTC. It is translated as CASSEGFLAEETQYF.